This T cell receptor (beta chain) comes out of a study of monozygotic twins with inflammatory bowel disease. CDR1 and CDR2 (germline): SGHTA, FQGNSA. This CDR3 contains 14 residues. TCRdb re-analyzed the 5' RACE reads; it lists each CDR3 protein once, without DNA. This table holds some 440,000 distinct CDR3 sequences. The V call is TRBV7-2, the J call TRBJ1-5. The material sequenced was blood. The TCR originated in a human donor with ulcerative colitis or Crohn's disease, or a healthy co-twin of an affected twin (not recorded which). The CDR3 is CASSHPYSNQPQHF.